One and the same sample provided the 32 T cell receptor beta chains below, sequenced in a study of Ad26.COV2.S vaccination and SARS-CoV-2 variants. This table comes from immunoSEQ multiplex PCR, and its TCRdb copy is limited to in-frame clones, with some not included. The table lists roughly 500,000 clones, 80% to 90% of them singletons. As for treatment: around 19 received Ad26.COV2.S at low or high dose, single or two shots; about five received placebo; per-sample allocation not given. Sample collection was performed on day 63 after the first vaccine or placebo injection. This sample comprised peripheral blood, obtained in a trial of Ad26.COV2.S vaccine versus placebo. These receptor sequences come from a person aged 18-65 years who received the Ad26.COV2.S COVID-19 vaccine or a placebo.

The chain employs TRBV7-3 and TRBJ1-1; D is possibly TRBD1 (6 bases). The germline CDR1 and CDR2 sequences are SGHTA and FQGTGA. This CDR3 contains 14 residues. V lost 2 bases, J lost 4 bases, and 11 bases lay in between. Here the CDR3 reads CASSLSTRGTEAFF. CDR3 nucleotides: TGTGCCAGCAGCTTATCAACCAGGGGCACTGAAGCTTTCTTT.

The rearrangement links TRBV4-1 to TRBJ1-1; the D gene is possibly TRBD1 (5 bases). This CDR3 has 15 residues. Germline CDR1 and CDR2: MGHRA and YSYEKL. The V and J ends lost 8 bases and 0 bases respectively, with 16 bases between them. CDR3 nucleotide sequence: TGCGCCAGCGCCTTAAGGGACGGAGTGAACACTGAAGCTTTCTTT. It translates to CASALRDGVNTEAFF.

The chain carries TRBV27 and TRBJ1-2, with 11 bases matching TRBD1. V dropped 8 bases and J dropped 8; count of bases not matched to a gene: 7. This CDR3 region has 13 residues. Germline-derived CDR1 and CDR2 are MNHEY and SMNVEV (reference sequence). CDR3 in DNA: TGTGCCAGCGGGAGGGGACAGGGGGGAGGCTACACCTTC. Amino acids: CASGRGQGGGYTF.

The chain recombines TRBV4-3 with TRBJ2-7; 10 bases are a match to TRBD2. Per the germline V gene, CDR1 is LGHNA and CDR2 is YSLEER. V lost 1 base to trimming and J lost 4 bases; unmatched junction nucleotides: 7. The CDR3 consists of 16 residues. The CDR3 here is CASSQVGSGRAYEQYV. For the CDR3, the DNA is TGCGCCAGCAGCCAAGTAGGCAGCGGGAGGGCGTACGAGCAGTACGTC.

The J gene is TRBJ1-2, the V gene TRBV6-1; D ambiguous. V lost 2 bases and J lost 8, with 9 bases in between. The germline V gene encodes CDR1 MNHNS and CDR2 SASEGT. The CDR3 covers 12 residues. The CDR3 here is CASSEIDQGYTF. The CDR3 DNA reads as TGTGCCAGCAGTGAAATTGATCAGGGCTACACCTTC.

This clone was observed a single time. The V gene is TRBV5-6, the J gene TRBJ1-4; no definite D call. This CDR3 spans 15 amino acids. Germline lookup yields CDR1 SGHDT and CDR2 YYEEEE. Trimming removed 1 base from V and 3 bases from J, with 10 bases in between. Here the CDR3 reads CASSLLMMANEKLFF. In DNA form, the CDR3 reads TGTGCCAGCAGCTTGCTCATGATGGCTAATGAAAAACTGTTTTTT.

This clone was seen just once. The chain joins TRBV2 to TRBJ1-1, with TRBD1 as a possible D gene (6 bases). This CDR3 spans 15 amino acids. Germline values: CDR1 SNHLY, CDR2 FYNNEI. Trimming cost V 4 bases and J 8 bases, with 20 bases left between them. The CDR3 bases are TGTGCCAGCAGTGGGAGGTCCAGGGGAGGATCAGAAGCTTTCTTT. Translation: CASSGRSRGGSEAFF.

The chain uses TRBV7-9 and TRBJ1-1; 7 bases fit TRBD1. Germline V gene lookup returns CDR1 SEHNR and CDR2 FQNEAQ (reference sequence). CDR3 size: 15 residues. Trimming at V came to 4 bases and at J to 1 base, leaving 6 bases not matched to a gene. In DNA form, the CDR3 reads TGTGCCAGCAGCTGGACAGGAGGTGAGAACACTGAAGCTTTCTTT. It yields the protein CASSWTGGENTEAFF.

This CDR3 is CASSERLQGDTGELFF. DNA of the CDR3: TGTGCCAGCAGTGAACGACTTCAAGGAGACACCGGGGAGCTGTTTTTT. This chain connects TRBV25-1 to TRBJ2-2; D uncertain. This CDR3 has 16 residues. The V gene's germline CDR1 is MGHDK and CDR2 SYGVNS. Trimming removed 2 bases at V and 3 bases at J, with 13 bases between.

The chain combines TRBV2 with TRBJ1-5, with a possible D match to TRBD1 (5 bases). Germline assignment: CDR1 SNHLY and CDR2 FYNNEI. The V and J ends lost 6 bases and 9 bases respectively, with 12 bases between them. The CDR3 loop spans 12 amino acids. In DNA, the CDR3 is TGTGCCAGCAGCATACTTAGGGGGCCCCAGCATTTT. It encodes CASSILRGPQHF.

The V and J genes are TRBV10-3 and TRBJ2-3; TRBD1 is a possible D gene (6 bases). Germline V lookup: CDR1 ENHRY, CDR2 SYGVKD. Between the trimmed V and J ends, which lost 10 bases and 5 bases, there was a span of 16 bases. This CDR3 has 13 residues. This CDR3 reads CASNRVGKDTQYF. For the CDR3, the DNA is TGTGCCAGTAACAGGGTTGGTAAAGATACGCAGTATTTT.

To note about this clone: A junction end diverges from the germline sequence, so it may reflect a read error. The V call is TRBV13, the J call TRBJ2-1, with D perhaps matching TRBD1 or TRBD2 (6 bases each). Germline CDR1 PRHDT, CDR2 FYEKMQ (reference sequence). The CDR3 contains 13 residues. The DNA for the CDR3 is TGTGCCAGCAGCCTAGGTCGGGGGCTTGAGCAGTTCTTC. This gives the protein CASSLGRGLEQFF. Complete variable domain (other parts from reference TRBV13 and TRBJ2-1): AAGVIQSPRHLIKEKRETATLKCYPIPRHDTVYWYQQGPGQDPQFLISFYEKMQSDKGSIPDRFSAQQFSDYHSELNMSSLELGDSALYFCASSLGRGLEQFFGPGTRLTVL.

V gene TRBV9 combines with J gene TRBJ2-2; 9 bases line up with TRBD1. Germline CDR1 and CDR2: SGDLS and YYNGEE. V lost 0 bases to trimming and J lost 5 bases; unmatched junction nucleotides: 14. The CDR3 contains 19 residues. The CDR3 coding sequence is TGTGCCAGCAGCGTAGACCCGTATGTTGGGACAGGGCAAACCGGGGAGCTGTTTTTT. This translates into CASSVDPYVGTGQTGELFF.

The chain carries TRBV27 and TRBJ2-5; 16 bases fit TRBD2. The CDR3 loop spans 19 amino acids. CDR1 is MNHEY and CDR2 is SMNVEV in the germline V gene (reference sequence). The junction had 16 bases not matched to a gene; V was cut back by 7 bases and J by 5 bases. The CDR3 DNA is TGTGCCAGCACCAAGAAGGCGGGACTAGCGGGAGGGCATCTGGAGACCCAGTACTTC. Residues: CASTKKAGLAGGHLETQYF.

The genes are TRBV5-5 and TRBJ1-1, with D unresolved. V lost 2 bases, J lost 5 bases, and 7 bases lay in between. Germline V lookup: CDR1 SGHKS, CDR2 YYEKEE (reference sequence). The CDR3 sequence is 12 residues long. The CDR3 DNA follows: TGTGCCAGCAGCTTTCTTGGAACTGAAGCTTTCTTT. Its translation is CASSFLGTEAFF.

V usage is TRBV12-5 and J usage is TRBJ1-6; possibly TRBD1 for D (6 bases). This CDR3 is built from 14 residues. CDR1 LGHNT and CDR2 FRNRAP come from the germline V gene. The V end was cut by 8 bases, the J end by 4 bases, with 12 bases between. In DNA form, the CDR3 reads TGTGCTAGTAGGAGGGGGGATTATAATTCACCCCTCCACTTT. Translating gives CASRRGDYNSPLHF.

There are a few counts of this clone. The V gene is TRBV5-8, the J gene TRBJ2-2; D is unresolved. There are 17 residues in the CDR3. Between the trimmed V and J ends, which lost 0 bases and 4 bases, there was a span of 16 bases. Per germline, CDR1 SGHTS and CDR2 YDEGEE. The CDR3 reads CASSLDPARLLTGELFF. CDR3 nucleotide sequence: TGTGCCAGCAGCTTGGACCCAGCCCGGTTACTCACCGGGGAGCTGTTTTTT. The full variable domain, with the rest looked up from reference TRBV5-8 and TRBJ2-2, is EAGVTQSPTHLIKTRGQQATLRCSPISGHTSVYWYQQALGLGLQFLLWYDEGEERNRGNFPPRFSGRQFPNYSSELNVNALELEDSALYLCASSLDPARLLTGELFFGEGSRLTVL.

The genes are TRBV28 and TRBJ2-7; D is undetermined. There are 11 residues in the CDR3. The germline V and J ends were trimmed by 8 bases and 2 bases, with 7 bases remaining between them. CDR1 is MDHEN, CDR2 SYDVKM, per germline. The CDR3 nucleotides are TGTGCCAGCGGTAACCCCTACGAGCAGTACTTC. Amino acids: CASGNPYEQYF. The full variable domain, in which reference TRBV28 and TRBJ2-7 provide the parts outside the CDR3, is DVKVTQSSRYLVKRTGEKVFLECVQDMDHENMFWYRQDPGLGLRLIYFSYDVKMKEKGDIPEGYSVSREKKERFSLILESASTNQTSMYLCASGNPYEQYFGPGTRLTVT.

The chain combines TRBV4-1 with TRBJ1-2; D gene uncertain. This CDR3 has 13 amino acids. V gave up 4 bases and J gave up 4 bases, with 10 bases separating them. Germline values: CDR1 MGHRA, CDR2 YSYEKL. The CDR3 loop reads CASSRPDIYGYTF. The CDR3 nucleotides are TGCGCCAGCAGCCGACCAGATATCTATGGCTACACCTTC.

This clone was observed a single time. The rearrangement uses TRBV7-2 and TRBJ2-1; 10 bases are shared with TRBD2. Germline V gene sequence: CDR1 SGHTA, CDR2 FQGNSA. V shed 3 bases, J shed 8 bases, and the junction held 7 bases outside the gene matches. This CDR3 spans 15 amino acids. In DNA form, the CDR3 reads TGTGCCAGCAGCTTCGTCAGCGGGAGGGCCTATGAGCAGTTCTTC. It specifies CASSFVSGRAYEQFF.

V is TRBV4-3 and J is TRBJ2-1; maybe TRBD1 (6 bases). Trimming removed 3 bases at V and 4 bases at J, with 22 bases between. Looked up from germline, CDR1 is LGHNA and CDR2 is YSLEER. There are 18 residues in the CDR3. CDR3 in DNA: TGCGCCAGCAGCCAGAATGGGGTCGAGGGACAAAATTACAATGAGCAGTTCTTC. This encodes CASSQNGVEGQNYNEQFF.

The J gene is TRBJ2-3, the V gene TRBV5-1, with D unclear. Trimming stripped 3 bases from V and 4 bases from J, with 18 bases between. The CDR3 is 16 amino acids. From germline, CDR1 is SGHRS and CDR2 YFSETQ. The CDR3 coding sequence is TGCGCCAGCAGCTCAGGACCCCGACCTATGGCAGATACGCAGTATTTT. This encodes CASSSGPRPMADTQYF. The full variable domain, with the rest looked up from reference TRBV5-1 and TRBJ2-3, is KAGVTQTPRYLIKTRGQQVTLSCSPISGHRSVSWYQQTPGQGLQFLFEYFSETQRNKGNFPGRFSGRQFSNSRSEMNVSTLELGDSALYLCASSSGPRPMADTQYFGPGTRLTVL.

This chain connects TRBV3-1 (or the pseudogene TRBV3-2) to TRBJ2-2; 7 nucleotides line up with TRBD1. Germline V CDR1 and CDR2: LGHDT, YNNKEL (reference sequence). The CDR3 contains 15 residues. The trim removed 4 bases at V and 3 bases at J, leaving 5 bases unmatched. As DNA, the CDR3 is TGTGCCAGCAGCCCCCGGGACAGACACACCGGGGAGCTGTTTTTT. Protein: CASSPRDRHTGELFF.

About this clone: The sample contains more than one DNA sequence encoding this CDR3. The chain couples TRBV7-2 to TRBJ2-7; D remains ambiguous. Trimming removed 2 bases at V and 6 bases at J, with 11 bases between. The CDR3 totals 13 residues. The germline V gene encodes CDR1 SGHTA and CDR2 FQGNSA. CDR3 nucleotide sequence: TGTGCCAGCAGCTTAAGAGGAGCAGGCGAGCAGTACTTC. Its protein product is CASSLRGAGEQYF.

The gene calls are TRBV15 and TRBJ2-3; 10 bases line up with TRBD2. The CDR3 runs 16 residues. Germline V gene lookup returns CDR1 LNHNV and CDR2 YYDKDF (reference sequence). The J segment lost 2 bases and the V segment lost 2 bases, leaving 4 bases of the junction unmatched. Here the CDR3 DNA reads TGTGCCACCAGCAGAAACCTAGCGGGAGCCACAGATACGCAGTATTTT. Its protein product is CATSRNLAGATDTQYF.

This rearrangement joins TRBV5-5 to TRBJ1-5; D possibly corresponds to TRBD1 (5 bases). CDR1 SGHKS and CDR2 YYEKEE come from the germline V gene (reference sequence). Trimming took off 4 bases at V and 9 bases at J, with 14 bases between the two ends. The CDR3 consists of 13 residues. The DNA of the CDR3 is TGTGCCAGCAGCAGGGACGGATTTAGGCCCCAGCATTTT. It specifies CASSRDGFRPQHF. Full variable domain (rest looked up from reference TRBV5-5 and TRBJ1-5): DAGVTQSPTHLIKTRGQQVTLRCSPISGHKSVSWYQQVLGQGPQFIFQYYEKEERGRGNFPDRFSARQFPNYSSELNVNALLLGDSALYLCASSRDGFRPQHFGDGTRLSIL.

CDR3 sequence (DNA): TGTGCCAGCAGCCAAGTTCTTTACAGGGGGCTCAACACCGGGGAGCTGTTTTTT. Protein: CASSQVLYRGLNTGELFF. The V and J genes are TRBV3-1 (or the pseudogene TRBV3-2) and TRBJ2-2; 9 bases line up with TRBD1. The germline V gene encodes CDR1 LGHDT and CDR2 YNNKEL (reference sequence). CDR3 length equals 18 residues. The ends lost 1 base at V and 2 bases at J; junction bases unmatched: 8.

This rearrangement joins TRBV6-5 to TRBJ1-6, with D unclear. Germline values: CDR1 MNHEY, CDR2 SVGAGI. The CDR3 covers 13 residues. V shed 2 bases and J shed 7 bases, with 6 bases lying between them. The CDR3 loop reads CASSYGRNSPLHF. The CDR3 region has the DNA TGTGCCAGCAGTTACGGGAGGAATTCACCCCTCCACTTT.

The V call is TRBV4-2, the J call TRBJ2-3; D remains unclear. The CDR3 has 17 residues. V was trimmed by 2 bases and J by 0 bases, leaving 15 bases between them. Germline lookup yields CDR1 LGHNA and CDR2 YNFKEQ. The CDR3 loop is CASSQNPRWWSTDTQYF. The CDR3 coding sequence is TGTGCCAGCAGCCAAAACCCCAGGTGGTGGAGCACAGATACGCAGTATTTT.

The gene calls are TRBV13 and TRBJ2-1; tentatively, D is TRBD1 (6 bases). The CDR3 sequence is 15 residues long. Trimming left V 5 bases short and J 5 bases short, with 16 bases between. Germline V gene lookup returns CDR1 PRHDT and CDR2 FYEKMQ (reference sequence). The CDR3 region is CASSRRDNPHNEQFF. The CDR3 DNA is TGTGCCAGCAGCCGCCGGGACAACCCACACAATGAGCAGTTCTTC.

This chain links TRBV7-2 with TRBJ1-1; D unclear. Between the trimmed V and J ends, which lost 4 bases and 1 base, there was a span of 7 bases. Germline V gives CDR1 SGHTA, CDR2 FQGNSA. The CDR3 extends over 13 amino acids. The CDR3 DNA is TGTGCCAGCAGCTATACGACGAACACTGAAGCTTTCTTT. Protein product: CASSYTTNTEAFF.

This chain connects TRBV6-1 to TRBJ1-3; D might be TRBD1 (6 bases). Trimming stripped 3 bases from V and 4 bases from J, with 10 bases between. The CDR3 is made up of 14 amino acids. Germline V gives CDR1 MNHNS, CDR2 SASEGT. CDR3 sequence: CASSEWGPGNTIYF. The CDR3 nucleotides are TGTGCCAGCAGTGAGTGGGGGCCGGGAAACACCATATATTTT.